Listed here are 4 T cell receptor beta chains from one sample, sequenced in a study of cytomegalovirus exposure and HLA in healthy donors. It was with 60 Vbeta and 13 Jbeta primers that the PCR ran. The repertoire was sequenced with immunoSEQ multiplex PCR; TCRdb's copy has only in-frame clones and lacks some. The data contain 140,000 to 150,000 clones, 72% of them seen just once; the ten biggest clones take up less than 2.5%. Sequenced material: PBMCs. The source is a man aged 40-55 years in good health and CMV-seronegative.

The V call is TRBV28, the J call TRBJ2-1, with TRBD1 matching over 9 bases. The CDR3 covers 14 residues. V trimming: 7 bases; J trimming: 8 bases; junction bases outside the gene matches: 9. Germline lookup yields CDR1 MDHEN and CDR2 SYDVKM. CDR3 amino acids: CASTGWTGVYEQFF. The CDR3 DNA reads TGTGCCAGCACGGGCTGGACAGGGGTCTATGAGCAGTTCTTC. The whole variable domain, remainder taken from reference TRBV28 and TRBJ2-1, is DVKVTQSSRYLVKRTGEKVFLECVQDMDHENMFWYRQDPGLGLRLIYFSYDVKMKEKGDIPEGYSVSREKKERFSLILESASTNQTSMYLCASTGWTGVYEQFFGPGTRLTVL.

The V gene is TRBV30, the J gene TRBJ1-5; D unclear. Germline V gene data show CDR1 as GTSNPN and CDR2 as SVGIG (reference sequence). The CDR3 has 13 residues. V gave up 0 bases and J gave up 4 bases, with 7 bases separating them. CDR3 residues: CAWSVAYNQPQHF. The CDR3 DNA follows: TGTGCCTGGAGTGTAGCTTATAATCAGCCCCAGCATTTT.

This clone appeared a few times. The chain uses TRBV18 and TRBJ1-5; TRBD1 aligns across 9 bases. The length of the CDR3 is 15 residues. CDR1 and CDR2 (germline): KGHSH, LQKENI. V shed 4 bases and J 6 bases; nucleotides not matched to a gene: 7. The CDR3 bases are TGTGCCAGCTCACGACAGGGGGAGAAGGGTCAGCCCCAGCATTTT. It translates to CASSRQGEKGQPQHF.

This sequence joins TRBV5-1 and TRBJ1-1; 9 bases align to TRBD1. Trimming at V came to 0 bases and at J to 10 bases, leaving 4 bases not matched to a gene. Germline V lookup: CDR1 SGHRS, CDR2 YFSETQ. CDR3 length equals 13 residues. As DNA, the CDR3 is TGCGCCAGCAGCTTGGACAGGGGGCTCAGAGCTTTCTTT. Translation: CASSLDRGLRAFF.